These 23 T cell receptor beta chains originate from one sample sequenced in a study of blood T cell repertoires in COVID-19. This table comes from immunoSEQ multiplex PCR, and its TCRdb copy is limited to in-frame clones, with some not included. The table has 48,000 or so clones, 85% to 90% seen once. The source material was peripheral blood. These receptors were collected from a woman aged 80 or over with COVID-19, enrolled during active disease.

The chain carries TRBV5-5 and TRBJ1-2; D might be TRBD1 (5 bases). The CDR3 covers 15 residues. Per germline, CDR1 SGHKS and CDR2 YYEKEE (reference sequence). The V gene lost 4 bases and the J gene lost 2 bases, with 15 bases spanning the gap. The CDR3 DNA follows: TGTGCCAGCAGCCCCCTTCGGGGGGAGAACTATGGCTACACCTTC. Protein sequence: CASSPLRGENYGYTF.

The chain carries TRBV19 and TRBJ2-7; 11 bases are shared with TRBD2. V was clipped by 10 bases and J by 5 bases; unmatched bases: 13. The CDR3 is made up of 15 amino acids. CDR1 and CDR2 (germline): LNHDA, SQIVND (reference sequence). DNA for the CDR3: TGTGCCACCCTCGGACTAGCGGGTGGTCCCCACGAGCAGTACTTC. Its protein is CATLGLAGGPHEQYF.

V is TRBV3-1 (or the pseudogene TRBV3-2) and J is TRBJ1-2, with D possibly being TRBD1 (5 bases). The germline CDR1 and CDR2 sequences are LGHDT and YNNKEL (reference sequence). The CDR3 contains 14 residues. V gave up 7 bases and J gave up 5 bases, with 17 bases separating them. This CDR3 reads CASTELGGRYGYTF. DNA of the CDR3: TGTGCCAGCACCGAACTCGGGGGTCGGTATGGCTACACCTTC.

The chain couples TRBV4-2 to TRBJ2-7; 9 nucleotides line up with TRBD2. The CDR3 is 16 residues long. Germline V lookup: CDR1 LGHNA, CDR2 YNFKEQ. Trimming cost V 0 bases and J 1 base; bases outside gene matches: 4. The CDR3 DNA follows: TGTGCCAGCAGCCAAGATCCTAGCGGGATGTCCTACGAGCAGTACTTC. Encoded protein: CASSQDPSGMSYEQYF.

J is TRBJ1-2 and V is TRBV2, with 10 bases aligning to TRBD1. Trimming took 7 bases from V and 4 from J; bases not matched to a gene: 6. The germline V gene encodes CDR1 SNHLY and CDR2 FYNNEI. This CDR3 is 14 amino acids long. This chain's CDR3 is CASIPGQGGYGYTF. In nucleotides, the CDR3 is TGTGCCAGCATCCCCGGACAGGGGGGCTATGGCTACACCTTC.

The V and J genes are TRBV18 and TRBJ1-6; TRBD1 matches at 8 bases. Germline values: CDR1 KGHSH, CDR2 LQKENI. The CDR3 extends over 14 amino acids. V trimming: 8 bases; J trimming: 9 bases; junction bases outside the gene matches: 9. This CDR3 is CASTMGQVTSPLHF. DNA of the CDR3: TGTGCCAGCACTATGGGACAGGTGACTTCACCCCTCCACTTT.

This clone was seen only once. The CDR3 spells CASSLGSGQGARGYGYTF. CDR3 DNA sequence: TGTGCCAGCAGCCTAGGTTCGGGACAGGGGGCTCGTGGCTATGGCTACACCTTC. V gene TRBV7-9 combines with J gene TRBJ1-2, with 12 bases fitting TRBD1. Germline lookup yields CDR1 SEHNR and CDR2 FQNEAQ (reference sequence). After removal of 5 bases from V and 4 bases from J, the junction contained 14 bases not matched to a gene. The CDR3 length is 18 residues.

This sequence joins TRBV12-5 and TRBJ2-1, with 8 bases matching TRBD2. CDR3 length: 15 residues. From germline, CDR1 is LGHNT and CDR2 FRNRAP. Trimming cost V 3 bases and J 8 bases; bases outside gene matches: 9. The CDR3 DNA is TGTGCTAGTGGTTTTAGTGCGGGAGGTTCATATGAGCAGTTCTTC. This codes for CASGFSAGGSYEQFF.

This rearrangement joins TRBV5-6 to TRBJ1-4, with 11 bases matching TRBD1. The CDR3 contains 15 residues. Germline-derived CDR1 and CDR2 are SGHDT and YYEEEE. The ends lost 3 bases at V and 8 bases at J; junction bases unmatched: 6. Here the CDR3 reads CASSSTGTGGEKLFF. Here the CDR3 DNA reads TGTGCCAGCAGCTCCACCGGGACAGGGGGGGAAAAACTGTTTTTT.

The table lists this clone with a count of one. The chain combines TRBV7-2 with TRBJ1-1, with D possibly matching TRBD1 (6 bases). Trimming took 2 bases from V and 2 from J, leaving 12 bases between them. There are 15 residues in the CDR3. The germline gives CDR1 SGHTA, CDR2 FQGNSA. This CDR3 reads CASSLTARGNTEAFF. In DNA form, the CDR3 reads TGTGCCAGCAGCTTAACGGCCAGGGGAAACACTGAAGCTTTCTTT.

The chain links TRBV7-9 to TRBJ1-2; 10 nucleotides agree with TRBD1. J was trimmed by 4 bases and V by 5 bases; bases with no gene match: 16. Germline CDR1 is SEHNR and CDR2 is FQNEAQ (reference sequence). This CDR3 has 18 residues. CDR3 in amino acids: CASSPPPGQGTGGYGYTF. As DNA, the CDR3 is TGTGCCAGCAGCCCCCCCCCGGGACAGGGGACGGGGGGCTATGGCTACACCTTC.

The CDR3: CASSSYSSRQGEKQPQHF. CDR3 DNA sequence: TGTGCCAGCAGTTCCTACTCCAGCCGACAGGGCGAAAAACAGCCCCAGCATTTT. The chain couples TRBV6-2 or TRBV6-3 to TRBJ1-5; TRBD1 aligns across 7 bases. CDR3 length: 18 residues. Trimming removed 4 bases from V and 7 bases from J; junction bases left unmatched: 19. CDR1 MNHEY and CDR2 SVGEGT come from the germline V gene.

This clone was detected only a few times. V and J are TRBV30 and TRBJ1-3; D not certain. Germline V gene sequence: CDR1 GTSNPN, CDR2 SVGIG (reference sequence). The ends were cut back, 0 bases at V and 0 bases at J, with 12 bases in the middle. There are 16 residues in the CDR3. CDR3 loop: CAWSVRGQISGNTIYF. DNA for the CDR3: TGTGCCTGGAGTGTACGAGGGCAGATCTCTGGAAACACCATATATTTT.

The chain joins TRBV4-1 to TRBJ2-3, with TRBD2 matching 10 bases. J lost 5 bases, V lost 2 bases, and 10 bases had no gene match. The CDR3 contains 17 residues. Germline CDR1 is MGHRA and CDR2 is YSYEKL. CDR3 DNA sequence: TGCGCCAGCAGCCAACGCAGCGGGGGGGCGAGTGGAGATACGCAGTATTTT. Translated: CASSQRSGGASGDTQYF.

The chain is built from TRBV6-5 and TRBJ1-5; D is uncertain. The V gene's germline CDR1 is MNHEY and CDR2 SVGAGI. The CDR3 is 14 residues long. V was shortened by 0 bases and J by 7 bases, with 10 bases between the two germline ends. CDR3 sequence (DNA): TGTGCCAGCAGTTACTCGAGGAGATCCCAGCCCCAGCATTTT. Translated, it gives CASSYSRRSQPQHF.

By sample share, this clone is medium-sized. The chain recombines TRBV7-9 with TRBJ2-3, with D possibly TRBD2 on 6 matching bases. Germline V gives CDR1 SEHNR, CDR2 FQNEAQ (reference sequence). The CDR3 extends over 16 amino acids. Trimming took 5 bases from V and 2 from J, leaving 17 bases between them. In DNA form, the CDR3 reads TGTGCCAGCAGCCCCCTGGGGCGGGGCTTCACAGATACGCAGTATTTT. Translation gives CASSPLGRGFTDTQYF.

This clone was seen just once. The CDR3 loop reads CASSTGNSGANVLTF. As DNA, the CDR3 is TGTGCCAGCAGCACCGGTAACTCTGGGGCCAACGTCCTGACTTTC. The chain combines TRBV6-6 with TRBJ2-6, with D unclear. Germline CDR1 MNHNY, CDR2 SVGAGI (reference sequence). Trimming removed 6 bases at V and 0 bases at J, with 9 bases between. CDR3 length: 15 amino acids.

In the case of this clone: At one boundary the junction diverges from the germline segment, which might be a read error. The chain couples TRBV7-7 to TRBJ2-3, with D perhaps TRBD2 (6 bases). The CDR3 runs 14 residues. The germline CDR1 and CDR2 sequences are SSHAT and FNYEAQ (reference sequence). The CDR3 DNA reads TGTGCTAGCAGCCCTGCAGGAGGGGCAGATACGCAGTATTTT. It specifies CASSPAGGADTQYF.

The chain joins TRBV7-9 to TRBJ2-7; 7 bases are a match to TRBD1. CDR1 is SEHNR, CDR2 FQNEAQ, per germline (reference sequence). This CDR3 spans 13 amino acids. V was clipped by 8 bases and J by 4 bases; unmatched bases: 8. This chain's CDR3 is CASVQGLGYEQYF. For the CDR3, the DNA is TGTGCCAGCGTACAGGGGTTGGGTTACGAGCAGTACTTC.

This clone was found once. This chain links TRBV7-2 with TRBJ1-4, with 7 bases that match TRBD1. The germline gives CDR1 SGHTA, CDR2 FQGNSA. The V gene end was trimmed by 0 bases and the J gene end by 3 bases; junction bases not matched to a gene: 7. The CDR3 contains 17 residues. The CDR3, as DNA: TGTGCCAGCAGCTTAGCGCCAGGGGGAAGCTCTAATGAAAAACTGTTTTTT. It specifies CASSLAPGGSSNEKLFF.

The chain employs TRBV6-2 or TRBV6-3 and TRBJ2-7; 7 positions agree with TRBD1. V lost 4 bases, J lost 0 bases, and 6 bases stayed unmatched. The germline gives CDR1 MNHEY, CDR2 SVGEGT. The CDR3 sequence is 15 residues long. Written as DNA, the CDR3 is TGTGCCAGCAGTTTTAGAGGGGGCATCTCCTACGAGCAGTACTTC. Protein: CASSFRGGISYEQYF.

This chain joins TRBV9 and TRBJ2-5; tentative D call: TRBD2 (5 bases). Germline V gene sequence: CDR1 SGDLS, CDR2 YYNGEE. V lost 1 base and J lost 5, with 9 bases in between. This CDR3 contains 13 residues. CDR3 bases: TGTGCCAGCAGCGTAAGCGGTTGGGAGACCCAGTACTTC. Translating it yields CASSVSGWETQYF.

The chain employs TRBV5-1 and TRBJ2-2, with 9 bases that match TRBD2. The CDR3 contains 14 residues. In germline, CDR1 is SGHRS, CDR2 YFSETQ. With V trimmed by 6 bases and J by 6 bases, 6 bases remained unmatched. In DNA form, the CDR3 reads TGCGCCAGCACCCTGACTAGCGGATCCGGGGAGCTGTTTTTT. This codes for CASTLTSGSGELFF. The full variable domain, completed using reference TRBV5-1 and TRBJ2-2, is KAGVTQTPRYLIKTRGQQVTLSCSPISGHRSVSWYQQTPGQGLQFLFEYFSETQRNKGNFPGRFSGRQFSNSRSEMNVSTLELGDSALYLCASTLTSGSGELFFGEGSRLTVL.